Following are 8 T cell receptor beta chains from one sample sequenced in a study of blood T cells in healthy people across ages. The second PCR ran about 6 to 11 cycles with a sample-barcoded 5' primer and J-beta primers. TCRdb reprocessed the 5' RACE reads via MiXCR and lists one record per CDR3 protein. The table records about a million distinct CDR3 sequences, about 51% of them present only once. The specimen sequenced was blood. Every receptor here comes from an older woman in good health.

Regarding this clonotype: A read error may explain this, as a much larger clone is one base away. This sequence joins TRBV6-6 and TRBJ2-3; 11 bases align to TRBD1. The CDR3 covers 14 residues. Per germline, CDR1 MNHNY and CDR2 SVGAGI (reference sequence). The CDR3 coding sequence is TGTGCCGGCAGCCGGGACAGGGGGGAAGATACGCAGTATTTT. Encoded protein: CAGSRDRGEDTQYF.

This clonotype was seen just once. The chain combines TRBV7-3 with TRBJ1-2; unclear D gene. Trimming stripped 5 bases from V and 7 bases from J, with 17 bases between. This CDR3 is 14 amino acids long. Germline V gene sequence: CDR1 SGHTA, CDR2 FQGTGA. DNA of the CDR3: TGTGCCAGCAGCGAAAGCGGGGATTTGGGTGGCTACACCTTC. This encodes CASSESGDLGGYTF.

This clonotype was counted between two and nine times. This sequence joins TRBV28 and TRBJ2-7; 9 positions match TRBD1. The CDR3 spans 15 residues. Germline loops: CDR1 MDHEN, CDR2 SYDVKM. V lost 6 bases, J lost 1 base, and 7 bases stayed unmatched. CDR3 nucleotides: TGTGCCAGCAGCCCCGGGACAGGGTGGTCCTACGAGCAGTACTTC. Translation: CASSPGTGWSYEQYF.

The CDR3: CASTWETGAKKTQYF. The CDR3 DNA reads TGTGCCAGCACCTGGGAGACAGGGGCTAAAAAGACCCAGTACTTC. The chain recombines TRBV7-8 with TRBJ2-5; 8 bases map to TRBD1. Trimming removed 7 bases from V and 6 bases from J; junction bases left unmatched: 13. The V gene's germline CDR1 is SGHVS and CDR2 FQNEAQ. The CDR3 runs 15 residues.

The rearrangement links TRBV28 to TRBJ2-3; maybe TRBD2 (6 bases). Trimming shortened V by 3 bases and J by 5 bases, and 15 bases separated the two germline ends. The CDR3 consists of 15 residues. Germline V gives CDR1 MDHEN, CDR2 SYDVKM. This CDR3 reads CASSFSGTRQDTQYF. In DNA, the CDR3 is TGTGCCAGCAGTTTTAGCGGTACCAGGCAAGATACGCAGTATTTT. Using reference TRBV28 and TRBJ2-3 for the parts outside the CDR3, the full variable domain is DVKVTQSSRYLVKRTGEKVFLECVQDMDHENMFWYRQDPGLGLRLIYFSYDVKMKEKGDIPEGYSVSREKKERFSLILESASTNQTSMYLCASSFSGTRQDTQYFGPGTRLTVL.

The J gene is TRBJ2-7, the V gene TRBV20-1; TRBD1 agrees at 9 bases. Losses at the gene ends were 0 bases for V and 7 bases for J; bases not matched to a gene: 10. The CDR3 has 15 residues. Looked up from germline, CDR1 is DFQATT and CDR2 is SNEGSKA (reference sequence). CDR3 sequence: CSAREGDRVRREQYF. The CDR3 DNA reads as TGCAGTGCTAGAGAGGGGGACAGGGTCAGGCGAGAGCAGTACTTC.

DNA for the CDR3: TGTGCCAGCTCACCACCCCCCAGGAGGGGCCTTTACAATGAGCAGTTCTTC. Its translation: CASSPPPRRGLYNEQFF. The chain has TRBV18 and TRBJ2-1, with a possible D match to TRBD2 (6 bases). Germline CDR1 reads KGHSH; CDR2 reads LQKENI. Trimming removed 0 bases at V and 4 bases at J, with 16 bases between. The CDR3 is 17 residues long. Full variable domain (outside the CDR3, taken from reference TRBV18 and TRBJ2-1): NAGVMQNPRHLVRRRGQEARLRCSPMKGHSHVYWYRQLPEEGLKFMVYLQKENIIDESGMPKERFSAEFPKEGPSILRIQQVVRGDSAAYFCASSPPPRRGLYNEQFFGPGTRLTVL.

The V call is TRBV9, the J call TRBJ1-2; possible D gene TRBD1, 6 bases. Germline CDR1 SGDLS, CDR2 YYNGEE. The CDR3 runs 15 residues. The germline V and J ends were trimmed by 0 bases and 7 bases, with 16 bases remaining between them. In DNA form, the CDR3 reads TGTGCCAGCAGCGTAGACGGGGGGCTCGGTTCTGGCTACACCTTC. Protein product: CASSVDGGLGSGYTF.